These T cell receptor beta chains were read from a single sample in a study of T cell repertoires in cytomegalovirus infection. TCRdb passed the reads through MiXCR, listing each CDR3 protein once. The sample records around 210,000 distinct CDR3 sequences, 6.5% being singletons. Sequences were obtained from PBMCs. Receptors originate from a human donor in good health (CMV status not recorded). Some clones in this sample may be carry-over from other donors' samples. The CDR3 runs from the conserved cysteine through the conserved F or W. Fields, in order: D gene, clone size, J gene, V gene, CDR3 protein, CDR3 DNA. The D gene is left open where the match is weak. Not all rows give a size; the values are once, few, many and, for expanded clones, a class.

. | many | TRBJ2-5 | TRBV15 | CATASTGDQETQYF | TGTGCCACCGCGTCGACGGGTGACCAAGAGACCCAGTACTTC
. | few | TRBJ2-2 | TRBV20-1 | CSARSLENGELFF | TGCAGTGCTAGATCCCTAGAAAACGGGGAGCTGTTTTTT
. | many | TRBJ2-5 | TRBV4-3 | CASSHLYQETQYF | TGCGCCAGCAGCCACCTCTACCAAGAGACCCAGTACTTC
. | many | TRBJ1-3 | TRBV12-3/TRBV12-4 | CASRPTGDSGNTIYF | TGTGCCAGCAGGCCTACAGGAGACTCTGGAAACACCATATATTTT
TRBD2 | . | TRBJ2-5 | TRBV6-5 | CASSGLAGTLGF | TGTGCCAGCAGCGGACTAGCGGGGACCCTGGGGTTC
. | many | TRBJ1-2 | TRBV20-1 | CSARPGTVSSGYTF | TGCAGTGCTAGACCCGGGACGGTATCCTCGGGCTACACCTTC
. | many | TRBJ2-3 | TRBV20-1 | CSARLQAPTDTQYF | TGCAGTGCTAGACTACAGGCGCCCACAGATACGCAGTATTTT
TRBD1 | many | TRBJ1-4 | TRBV7-9 | CASRPGTGGSWSEKLFF | TGTGCCAGCAGACCCGGGACAGGGGGCTCGTGGAGTGAAAAACTGTTTTTT
TRBD1 | many | TRBJ1-1 | TRBV6-1 | CASSARDRLRGEAFF | TGTGCCAGCAGTGCCCGGGACAGGCTGAGGGGTGAAGCTTTCTTT
. | few | TRBJ2-3 | TRBV19 | CASSMTGDTQYF | TGTGCCAGTAGTATGACCGGCGATACGCAGTATTTT
. | many | TRBJ1-1 | TRBV5-6 | CASSPGVRRVRNTEAFF | TGTGCCAGCAGCCCGGGGGTTCGTAGGGTCCGGAACACTGAAGCTTTCTTT
TRBD1 | many | TRBJ2-7 | TRBV7-9 | CASSLAQGQLYEQYF | TGTGCCAGCAGCTTAGCGCAGGGACAGCTCTACGAGCAGTACTTC
. | many | TRBJ2-3 | TRBV29-1 | CSVEAGGGSDTQYF | TGCAGCGTTGAAGCCGGAGGGGGTTCAGATACGCAGTATTTT
. | many | TRBJ2-6 | TRBV28 | CASSKQGSGANVLTF | TGTGCCAGCAGCAAACAGGGATCTGGGGCCAACGTCCTGACTTTC
TRBD1 | many | TRBJ1-5 | TRBV2 | CASNGDRVDQPQHF | TGTGCCAGCAATGGGGACAGGGTAGATCAGCCCCAGCATTTT
TRBD1 | many | TRBJ1-5 | TRBV5-1 | CASSLATGEDQPQHF | TGCGCCAGCAGCTTGGCAACAGGGGAGGATCAGCCCCAGCATTTT
. | many | TRBJ1-4 | TRBV5-1 | CASSRLGLDEKLFF | TGCGCCAGCAGCAGACTAGGACTCGATGAAAAACTGTTTTTT
TRBD2 | many | TRBJ2-5 | TRBV7-2 | CASSFLAGGKTQYF | TGTGCCAGCAGCTTCCTAGCGGGGGGGAAGACCCAGTACTTC
. | many | TRBJ1-1 | TRBV27 | CASSLRQGYTEAFF | TGTGCCAGCAGTTTGCGGCAGGGGTACACTGAAGCTTTCTTT
TRBD2 | many | TRBJ2-3 | TRBV20-1 | CSALLGGGATDTQYF | TGCAGTGCCCTCTTGGGCGGGGGGGCCACAGATACGCAGTATTTT
TRBD1 | . | TRBJ1-2 | TRBV4-1 | CASSQEPGQGFYGYTF | TGCGCCAGCAGCCAGGAGCCGGGACAGGGATTCTATGGCTACACCTTC
. | many | TRBJ1-1 | TRBV4-3 | CASSQEGAGAFF | TGCGCCAGCAGCCAAGAGGGGGCGGGTGCTTTCTTT
. | many | TRBJ2-1 | TRBV24-1 | CATSDSGDRNLNEQFF | TGTGCCACCAGTGATTCGGGGGACAGAAACCTCAATGAGCAGTTCTTC
. | many | TRBJ2-7 | TRBV7-6 | CASSRALGYEQYF | TGTGCTAGCAGCCGGGCTCTGGGTTACGAGCAGTACTTC
TRBD1 | many | TRBJ2-7 | TRBV9 | CASSVGDRVGEQYF | TGTGCCAGCAGCGTAGGAGACAGGGTGGGAGAGCAGTACTTC
. | many | TRBJ2-7 | TRBV2 | CASRGGTYEQYF | TGTGCCAGCAGAGGCGGGACTTACGAGCAGTACTTC
TRBD1 | many | TRBJ2-3 | TRBV7-6 | CASSLGAGQGLETQYF | TGTGCCAGCAGCTTAGGTGCGGGACAGGGATTAGAAACGCAGTATTTT
. | many | TRBJ1-1 | TRBV12-3/TRBV12-4 | CASSLKGTGSGAFF | TGTGCCAGCAGTTTGAAAGGGACGGGGAGTGGAGCTTTCTTT
TRBD2 | many | TRBJ2-7 | TRBV7-2 | CASSFSGGRYEQYF | TGTGCCAGCAGCTTTAGCGGGGGGCGCTACGAGCAGTACTTC
. | many | TRBJ2-5 | TRBV7-2 | CASSEIGSGTQYF | TGTGCCAGCAGCGAGATTGGAAGTGGGACCCAGTACTTC
. | many | TRBJ2-1 | TRBV11-3 | CASSPVGGLEQFF | TGTGCCAGCAGCCCGGTCGGGGGGCTAGAGCAGTTCTTC
. | . | TRBJ2-5 | TRBV28 | CASSETRTFRKYF | TGTGCCAGCAGTGAGACTAGAACGTTCAGGAAGTACTTC
TRBD1 | many | TRBJ2-2 | TRBV7-2 | CASSPTGGVGELFF | TGTGCCAGCAGCCCGACAGGGGGTGTCGGGGAGCTGTTTTTT
. | many | TRBJ1-2 | TRBV28 | CASSFPTSYGENYGYTF | TGTGCCAGCAGTTTTCCCACCTCATACGGGGAGAACTATGGCTACACCTTC
TRBD1 | many | TRBJ1-1 | TRBV6-1 | CASIDRGIIGTEAFF | TGTGCCAGCATCGACAGGGGGATTATAGGCACTGAAGCTTTCTTT
. | many | TRBJ1-1 | TRBV7-2 | CASSLREAFF | TGTGCCAGCAGCTTAAGAGAAGCTTTCTTT
TRBD1 | many | TRBJ1-3 | TRBV6-6 | CASKQGDSGNTIYF | TGTGCCAGCAAGCAGGGGGACTCTGGAAACACCATATATTTT
TRBD1 | many | TRBJ2-7 | TRBV29-1 | CSVTGVEEQYF | TGCAGCGTAACAGGGGTAGAAGAGCAGTACTTC
TRBD1 | many | TRBJ1-5 | TRBV30 | CAWSVPGTGKYQPQHF | TGTGCCTGGAGCGTTCCCGGGACAGGGAAGTATCAGCCCCAGCATTTT
. | many | TRBJ2-3 | TRBV10-3 | CAIRVEAGTDTQYF | TGTGCCATCAGAGTGGAAGCGGGCACAGATACGCAGTATTTT
TRBD1 | many | TRBJ2-7 | TRBV12-3/TRBV12-4 | CASSPRPPGQPYEQYF | TGTGCCAGCAGCCCGCGCCCCCCGGGACAGCCCTACGAGCAGTACTTC
TRBD2 | many | TRBJ2-5 | TRBV20-1 | CSARDHGTSGETQYF | TGCAGTGCTAGAGATCACGGGACTAGCGGGGAGACCCAGTACTTC
. | . | TRBJ2-3 | TRBV29-1 | CSFTRGDTQYF | TGCAGTTTCACTCGGGGGGATACGCAGTATTTT
. | many | TRBJ1-5 | TRBV7-9 | CASSPEGNQPQHF | TGTGCCAGCAGCCCCGAGGGGAATCAGCCCCAGCATTTT
. | many | TRBJ2-1 | TRBV10-3 | CAISESGAGKFF | TGTGCCATCAGTGAGTCAGGGGCCGGAAAGTTCTTC
TRBD1 | many | TRBJ2-3 | TRBV20-1 | CSARPNRQGEADTQYF | TGCAGTGCTAGACCAAATCGACAGGGGGAAGCAGATACGCAGTATTTT
TRBD1 | many | TRBJ1-6 | TRBV20-1 | CSARDLGQGDWSNSPLHF | TGCAGTGCTAGAGATCTGGGACAGGGGGACTGGAGTAATTCACCCCTCCACTTT
. | many | TRBJ2-5 | TRBV29-1 | CSVEQGRQETQYF | TGCAGCGTTGAACAGGGACGGCAAGAGACCCAGTACTTC
TRBD1 | many | TRBJ1-1 | TRBV5-6 | CASSLAGGQGAFF | TGTGCCAGCAGCTTGGCCGGAGGACAGGGGGCTTTCTTT
. | many | TRBJ1-1 | TRBV12-3/TRBV12-4 | CASSLARARGEAFF | TGTGCCAGCAGTTTAGCGAGGGCCAGGGGTGAAGCTTTCTTT
. | once | TRBJ1-2 | TRBV6-2/TRBV6-3 | CASSSLGNYGYTF | TGTGCCAGCAGCTCCTTGGGTAACTATGGCTACACCTTC
TRBD1 | once | TRBJ1-6 | TRBV11-2 | CASSLDLQGAWNSPLHF | TGTGCCAGCAGCTTAGATCTTCAGGGGGCATGGAATTCACCCCTCCACTTT
. | . | TRBJ1-2 | TRBV4-2 | CASRSANYGYTF | TGTGCCAGCCGTTCTGCTAACTATGGCTACACCTTC
TRBD1 | many | TRBJ2-7 | TRBV28 | CASIRTGPYEQYF | TGTGCCAGCATCAGGACAGGGCCCTACGAGCAGTACTTC
TRBD2 | many | TRBJ2-2 | TRBV7-2 | CASRQLAGGRTGELFF | TGTGCCAGCAGACAACTAGCGGGGGGACGCACCGGGGAGCTGTTTTTT
. | many | TRBJ2-7 | TRBV7-2 | CASSLVVRRGGVYEQYF | TGTGCCAGCAGCTTAGTAGTCCGGCGGGGCGGCGTCTACGAGCAGTACTTC
TRBD2 | many | TRBJ2-7 | TRBV6-2/TRBV6-3 | CASSPREDVLYF | TGTGCCAGCAGCCCCCGGGAGGATGTTCTCTACTTC
. | . | TRBJ1-4 | TRBV20-1 | CSASPPTGPNEKLFF | TGCAGTGCCTCCCCTCCGACAGGACCCAATGAAAAACTGTTTTTT
. | many | TRBJ2-5 | TRBV2 | CASSEYETQYF | TGTGCCAGCAGTGAATATGAGACCCAGTACTTC